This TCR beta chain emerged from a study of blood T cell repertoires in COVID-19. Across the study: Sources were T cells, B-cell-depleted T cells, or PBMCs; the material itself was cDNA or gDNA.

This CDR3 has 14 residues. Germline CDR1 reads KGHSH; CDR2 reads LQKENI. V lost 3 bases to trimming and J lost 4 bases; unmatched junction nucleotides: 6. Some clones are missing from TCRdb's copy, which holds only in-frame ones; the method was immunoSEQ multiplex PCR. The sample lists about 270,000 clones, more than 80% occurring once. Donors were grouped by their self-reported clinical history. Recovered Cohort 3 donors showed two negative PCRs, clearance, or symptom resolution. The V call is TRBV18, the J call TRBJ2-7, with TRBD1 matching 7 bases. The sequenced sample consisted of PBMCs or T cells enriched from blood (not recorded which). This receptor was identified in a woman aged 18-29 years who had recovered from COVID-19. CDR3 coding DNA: TGTGCCAGCTCACCTCCAGGGGGTCGGTACGAGCAGTACTTC. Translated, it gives CASSPPGGRYEQYF.